These 30 T cell receptor beta chains originate from one sample sequenced in a study of graft-versus-host responses after intestinal transplantation. These TCRs' antigens remain unknown. The table came from immunoSEQ multiplex PCR; TCRdb's copy has only in-frame clones and leaves some out. This table has around 90,000 clones, about 93% appearing once. Sequencing was performed on unstimulated CD8+ T cells sorted from spleen or lymph node cells, taken before intestinal transplant. The receptor set was obtained from a human donor who received an intestinal transplant.

This chain links TRBV7-2 with TRBJ1-6, with TRBD1 matching 7 bases. CDR3 length equals 15 residues. The V gene end was trimmed by 5 bases and the J gene end by 4 bases; junction bases not matched to a gene: 5. The V gene's germline CDR1 is SGHTA and CDR2 FQGNSA. CDR3 nucleotide sequence: TGTGCCAGCAGCGTGCTGACAGGGTATAATTCACCCCTCCACTTT. Translated, it gives CASSVLTGYNSPLHF. Variable domain in full (rest from reference TRBV7-2 and TRBJ1-6): GAGVSQSPSNKVTEKGKDVELRCDPISGHTALYWYRQSLGQGLEFLIYFQGNSAPDKSGLPSDRFSAERTGGSVSTLTIQRTQQEDSAVYLCASSVLTGYNSPLHFGNGTRLTVT.

The chain links TRBV7-9 to TRBJ2-7, with D hard to call. V was pared by 2 bases and J by 3 bases, with 8 bases between. Germline lookup yields CDR1 SEHNR and CDR2 FQNEAQ (reference sequence). The CDR3 extends over 13 amino acids. The CDR3: CASSLTAYYEQYF. CDR3 nucleotides: TGTGCCAGCAGCTTAACAGCTTACTACGAGCAGTACTTC.

This chain uses TRBV5-1 with TRBJ2-2; TRBD2 matches 11 bases. With 2 bases clipped from V and 6 bases from J, the junction kept 6 bases outside the gene matches. The CDR3 length is 16 residues. CDR1 and CDR2 from the germline V gene are SGHRS and YFSETQ. This CDR3 is CASSFETSGNPGELFF. DNA for the CDR3: TGCGCCAGCAGCTTCGAGACTAGCGGGAATCCCGGGGAGCTGTTTTTT.

This sequence joins TRBV5-1 and TRBJ1-1, with a weak D call TRBD1 (6 bases). V lost 0 bases and J lost 4, with 13 bases in between. CDR1 and CDR2 (germline): SGHRS, YFSETQ. This CDR3 comprises 15 residues. The CDR3 coding sequence is TGCGCCAGCAGCTTGGCCGAGGGGGGGACCACTGAAGCTTTCTTT. It translates to CASSLAEGGTTEAFF.

V is TRBV6-1 and J is TRBJ2-1, with 7 bases that match TRBD2. Losses at the gene ends were 4 bases for V and 4 bases for J; bases not matched to a gene: 10. Germline V lookup: CDR1 MNHNS, CDR2 SASEGT. This CDR3 spans 16 amino acids. The chain's CDR3 is CASSASLREGYNEQFF. In DNA form, the CDR3 reads TGTGCCAGCAGTGCCAGTTTAAGGGAGGGATACAATGAGCAGTTCTTC.

This sequence joins TRBV7-9 and TRBJ1-1, with 10 bases aligning to TRBD1. CDR1 and CDR2 (germline): SEHNR, FQNEAQ (reference sequence). The CDR3 loop spans 15 amino acids. V was pared by 1 base and J by 5 bases, with 4 bases of the junction left unmatched. CDR3: CASSLGDRGGTEAFF. The CDR3 DNA reads TGTGCCAGCAGCTTAGGGGACAGGGGCGGGACTGAAGCTTTCTTT.

The rearrangement joins TRBV4-2 to TRBJ2-3; 10 nucleotides match TRBD2. Germline CDR1 LGHNA, CDR2 YNFKEQ. The CDR3 covers 17 residues. V dropped 3 bases and J dropped 4; count of bases not matched to a gene: 10. The CDR3 bases are TGTGCCAGCAGCCAGGGACGAGCGGGGGGGCCGGCAGATACGCAGTATTTT. Residues: CASSQGRAGGPADTQYF.

This chain joins TRBV6-5 and TRBJ2-1; maybe TRBD2 (6 bases). The V end lost 5 bases, the J end lost 5 bases, and 10 bases lay between the germline ends. Germline assignment: CDR1 MNHEY and CDR2 SVGAGI. This CDR3 is 13 amino acids long. This CDR3 is CASSSGLNNEQFF. In DNA, the CDR3 is TGTGCCAGCAGTAGTGGACTAAACAATGAGCAGTTCTTC.

The V call is TRBV27, the J call TRBJ2-7; 10 bases fit TRBD1. The junction had 6 bases not matched to a gene; V was cut back by 5 bases and J by 11 bases. The CDR3 contains 12 residues. Per the germline V gene, CDR1 is MNHEY and CDR2 is SMNVEV (reference sequence). The CDR3 bases are TGTGCCAGCAGTAGTACGGGGACAGGGGAGTACTTC. Amino acid sequence: CASSSTGTGEYF.

The chain recombines TRBV6-1 with TRBJ1-2; 8 bases are shared with TRBD1. The CDR3 loop spans 11 amino acids. CDR1 is MNHNS and CDR2 is SASEGT in the germline V gene. V lost 7 bases to trimming and J lost 8 bases; unmatched junction nucleotides: 3. The CDR3 nucleotides read TGTGCCAGCAATTCAGGGGGCGGCTACACCTTC. Translation gives CASNSGGGYTF.

This clone was detected only a few times. CDR3 sequence: CATSRDGLRTGDYEQYF. The CDR3 bases are TGTGCCACCAGCAGAGATGGGCTTCGGACAGGGGATTACGAGCAGTACTTC. The genes are TRBV15 and TRBJ2-7; TRBD1 matches 9 bases. CDR3 length equals 17 residues. Germline-derived CDR1 and CDR2 are LNHNV and YYDKDF (reference sequence). After removal of 0 bases from V and 4 bases from J, the junction contained 10 bases not matched to a gene.

As DNA, the CDR3 is TGTGCCAGCAGCCATGGACAGTCCTACGAGCAGTACTTC. It yields the protein CASSHGQSYEQYF. The genes are TRBV7-6 and TRBJ2-7, with D maybe TRBD1 (6 bases). The ends were cut back, 5 bases at V and 1 base at J, with 9 bases in the middle. CDR1 is SGHVS, CDR2 FNYEAQ, per germline. This CDR3 is 13 amino acids long.

The chain is built from TRBV4-1 and TRBJ2-2; D unresolved. This CDR3 has 13 amino acids. In germline, CDR1 is MGHRA, CDR2 YSYEKL. V shed 0 bases and J shed 7 bases, with 6 bases lying between them. CDR3 sequence (DNA): TGCGCCAGCAGCCAAGATCCTAGCGGGGAGCTGTTTTTT. As protein: CASSQDPSGELFF.

The chain links TRBV5-1 to TRBJ2-7; TRBD1 aligns across 7 bases. Germline V gene sequence: CDR1 SGHRS, CDR2 YFSETQ. The CDR3 is 14 residues long. The trim removed 0 bases at V and 2 bases at J, leaving 2 bases unmatched. In DNA form, the CDR3 reads TGCGCCAGCAGCTTGGCTACAGGGGCCTACGAGCAGTACTTC. This sequence encodes CASSLATGAYEQYF.

A single count supports this clone. The genes are TRBV30 and TRBJ2-7; TRBD1 matches 7 bases. The germline gives CDR1 GTSNPN, CDR2 SVGIG (reference sequence). The CDR3 runs 11 residues. J lost 7 bases, V lost 5 bases, and 5 bases had no gene match. This CDR3 is CAWSTGLEQYF. CDR3 DNA sequence: TGTGCCTGGTCGACAGGGCTAGAGCAGTACTTC.

The rearrangement uses TRBV11-2 and TRBJ2-7; possible D gene TRBD1, 6 bases. Trimming removed 1 base from V and 4 bases from J, with 14 bases in between. The CDR3 consists of 15 residues. Germline CDR1 SGHAT, CDR2 FQNNGV. CDR3 residues: CASSLGTATLYEQYF. The CDR3 DNA follows: TGTGCCAGCAGCTTAGGGACAGCAACCCTATACGAGCAGTACTTC.

The V call is TRBV4-3, the J call TRBJ2-1; no clear D gene. This CDR3 has 15 amino acids. Trimming left V 0 bases short and J 0 bases short, with 6 bases between. Germline CDR1 and CDR2: LGHNA and YSLEER. The chain's CDR3 is CASSQEESSYNEQFF. CDR3 sequence (DNA): TGCGCCAGCAGCCAAGAGGAGAGCTCCTACAATGAGCAGTTCTTC.

V gene TRBV4-3 combines with J gene TRBJ2-3, with 8 bases aligning to TRBD1. CDR1 is LGHNA and CDR2 is YSLEER in the germline V gene. Germline trimming cut 0 bases from V and 7 bases from J; bases unmatched to any gene: 12. The CDR3 sequence is 17 residues long. CDR3 loop: CASSQEILGQGLYTQYF. DNA for the CDR3: TGCGCCAGCAGCCAAGAGATCCTCGGACAGGGTTTGTATACGCAGTATTTT.

V is TRBV4-3 and J is TRBJ2-3; 12 positions match TRBD1. The CDR3 extends over 19 amino acids. The J segment lost 2 bases and the V segment lost 0 bases, leaving 9 bases of the junction unmatched. CDR1 LGHNA and CDR2 YSLEER come from the germline V gene. The CDR3 protein is CASSQDYSGTGGTTDTQYF. The CDR3, as DNA: TGCGCCAGCAGCCAAGATTACTCCGGGACAGGGGGCACCACAGATACGCAGTATTTT.

Concerning this clone itself: Distinct nucleotide sequences in the sample also encode this CDR3. The chain employs TRBV27 and TRBJ1-1; D unresolved. V dropped 3 bases and J dropped 2 bases, with 7 bases sitting between them. This CDR3 comprises 13 residues. Germline V gene lookup returns CDR1 MNHEY and CDR2 SMNVEV (reference sequence). The DNA of the CDR3 is TGTGCCAGCAGTTTGTTCGGTAACACTGAAGCTTTCTTT. Protein: CASSLFGNTEAFF.

This clone showed up just once. This same CDR3 is encoded by further DNA sequences in the sample. The chain carries TRBV19 and TRBJ1-2; D remains ambiguous. Trimming cost V 5 bases and J 5 bases, with 9 bases left between them. Germline V lookup: CDR1 LNHDA, CDR2 SQIVND (reference sequence). This CDR3 spans 12 amino acids. CDR3 DNA: TGTGCCAGTAGTCCGGGGTCGTATGGCTACACCTTC. Amino acid sequence: CASSPGSYGYTF.

The chain uses TRBV6-5 and TRBJ1-4, with 8 bases aligning to TRBD1. J gave up 5 bases and V 2 bases, and 4 bases lay outside the gene matches. Looked up from germline, CDR1 is MNHEY and CDR2 is SVGAGI. This CDR3 has 15 residues. CDR3 protein: CASSYQRQGNEKLFF. The CDR3 DNA follows: TGTGCCAGCAGTTACCAGCGACAGGGGAATGAAAAACTGTTTTTT.

The V and J genes are TRBV27 and TRBJ1-5, with TRBD1 identical over 9 bases. CDR1 is MNHEY, CDR2 SMNVEV, per germline (reference sequence). CDR3 size: 15 residues. V shed 4 bases and J 7 bases; nucleotides not matched to a gene: 8. The CDR3 DNA sequence: TGTGCCAGCAGTTCGAGCACAGGGGGCCAGCAGCCCCAGCATTTT. Protein product: CASSSSTGGQQPQHF.

The J gene is TRBJ2-2, the V gene TRBV19; D gene unclear. Germline V gene sequence: CDR1 LNHDA, CDR2 SQIVND (reference sequence). Between the trimmed V and J ends, which lost 5 bases and 1 base, there was a span of 8 bases. CDR3 size: 14 residues. The CDR3 region is CASSSYRNTGELFF. CDR3 nucleotides: TGTGCCAGTAGTTCCTATAGGAACACCGGGGAGCTGTTTTTT.

The V gene is TRBV5-1, the J gene TRBJ2-7, with D possibly being TRBD2 (6 bases). The CDR3 covers 13 residues. In germline, CDR1 is SGHRS, CDR2 YFSETQ. Trimming removed 4 bases at V and 6 bases at J, with 14 bases between. The CDR3 is CASSPGTGGEQYF. In DNA form, the CDR3 reads TGCGCCAGCAGCCCCGGGACCGGGGGCGAGCAGTACTTC.

The chain has TRBV27 and TRBJ1-4; D is ambiguous. Germline lookup yields CDR1 MNHEY and CDR2 SMNVEV (reference sequence). The CDR3 consists of 13 residues. Trimming stripped 6 bases from V and 6 bases from J, with 11 bases between. The CDR3 region has the DNA TGTGCCAGCAGAGTTTTAGAGGATGAAAAACTGTTTTTT. Translation gives CASRVLEDEKLFF.

CDR3 residues: CASMTPRDSSAEQYF. CDR3 DNA sequence: TGTGCCAGCATGACCCCGCGGGACTCCTCCGCCGAGCAGTACTTC. This rearrangement joins TRBV2 to TRBJ2-7, with D tentatively TRBD2 (6 bases). The CDR3 length is 15 residues. Germline assignment: CDR1 SNHLY and CDR2 FYNNEI. The ends were cut back, 7 bases at V and 6 bases at J, with 22 bases in the middle.

The chain is built from TRBV6-1 and TRBJ2-5, with 10 nucleotides matching TRBD2. The CDR3 length is 16 residues. Germline V CDR1 and CDR2: MNHNS, SASEGT. V was pared by 2 bases and J by 4 bases, with 7 bases of the junction left unmatched. This chain's CDR3 is CASSESVAGGSETQYF. The CDR3 nucleotides read TGTGCCAGCAGTGAAAGCGTAGCGGGGGGCTCAGAGACCCAGTACTTC.

This chain joins TRBV5-1 and TRBJ2-3; tentatively, D is TRBD2 (6 bases). Trimming removed 5 bases at V and 1 base at J, with 23 bases between. The germline V gene has CDR1 SGHRS and CDR2 YFSETQ. The CDR3 extends over 18 amino acids. DNA of the CDR3: TGCGCCAGCAGACGGACTATAAATTGGGTGATCGGCACAGATACGCAGTATTTT. This gives the protein CASRRTINWVIGTDTQYF.

The chain combines TRBV7-8 with TRBJ2-7, with a tentative D call TRBD1 (5 bases). CDR1 is SGHVS and CDR2 is FQNEAQ in the germline V gene. V was trimmed by 5 bases and J by 5 bases, leaving 19 bases between them. The CDR3 spans 15 residues. Here the CDR3 reads CASSPERGVIHEQYF. For the CDR3, the DNA is TGTGCCAGCAGCCCAGAAAGGGGCGTCATCCACGAGCAGTACTTC. Together with reference TRBV7-8 and TRBJ2-7, the CDR3 gives the full variable domain: GAGVSQSPRYKVAKRGQDVALRCDPISGHVSLFWYQQALGQGPEFLTYFQNEAQLDKSGLPSDRFFAERPEGSVSTLKIQRTQQEDSAVYLCASSPERGVIHEQYFGPGTRLTVT.